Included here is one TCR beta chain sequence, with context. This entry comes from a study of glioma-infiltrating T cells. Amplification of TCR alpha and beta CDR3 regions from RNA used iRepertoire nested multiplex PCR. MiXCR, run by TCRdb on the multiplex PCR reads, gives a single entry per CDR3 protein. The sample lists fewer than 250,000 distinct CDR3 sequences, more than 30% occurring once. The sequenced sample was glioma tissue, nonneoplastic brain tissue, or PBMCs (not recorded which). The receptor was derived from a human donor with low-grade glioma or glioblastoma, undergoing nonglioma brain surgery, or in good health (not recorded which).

CDR3 coding DNA: TGTGCCAGCAGCTTAGCGGGGAGCTCTGGGGCCAACGTCCTGACTTTC. It yields the protein CASSLAGSSGANVLTF. The V call is TRBV7-2, the J call TRBJ2-6, with a possible D match to TRBD2 (5 bases). CDR1 SGHTA and CDR2 FQGNSA come from the germline V gene. The CDR3 has 16 amino acids. V shed 0 bases and J shed 0 bases, with 6 bases lying between them.